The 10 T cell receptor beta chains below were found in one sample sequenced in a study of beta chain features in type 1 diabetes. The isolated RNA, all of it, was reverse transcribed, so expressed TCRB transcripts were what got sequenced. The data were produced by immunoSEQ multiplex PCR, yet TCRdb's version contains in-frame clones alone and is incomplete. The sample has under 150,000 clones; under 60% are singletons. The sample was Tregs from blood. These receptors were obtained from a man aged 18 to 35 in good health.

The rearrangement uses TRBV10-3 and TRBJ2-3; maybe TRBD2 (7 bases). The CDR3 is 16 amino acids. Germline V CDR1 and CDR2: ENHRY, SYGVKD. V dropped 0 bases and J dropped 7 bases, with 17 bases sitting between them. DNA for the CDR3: TGTGCCATCAGTGAGTCCGGGGGGCCTGGGCCCAATACGCAGTATTTT. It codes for CAISESGGPGPNTQYF.

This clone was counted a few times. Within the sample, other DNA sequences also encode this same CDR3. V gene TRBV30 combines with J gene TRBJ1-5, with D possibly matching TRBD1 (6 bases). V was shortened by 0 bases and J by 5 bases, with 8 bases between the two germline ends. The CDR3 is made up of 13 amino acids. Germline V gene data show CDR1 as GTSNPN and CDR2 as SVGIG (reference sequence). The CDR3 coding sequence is TGTGCCTGGAGTGTACAGGGAGATCAGCCCCAGCATTTT. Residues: CAWSVQGDQPQHF.

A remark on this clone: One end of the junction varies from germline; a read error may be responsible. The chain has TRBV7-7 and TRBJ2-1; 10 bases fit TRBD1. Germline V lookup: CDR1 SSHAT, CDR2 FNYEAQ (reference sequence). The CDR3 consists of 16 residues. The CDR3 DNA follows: TGTGCTAGCAGCTCAGGCCTCGGACAGGGGGGCCATGAGCAGTTCTTC. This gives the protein CASSSGLGQGGHEQFF.

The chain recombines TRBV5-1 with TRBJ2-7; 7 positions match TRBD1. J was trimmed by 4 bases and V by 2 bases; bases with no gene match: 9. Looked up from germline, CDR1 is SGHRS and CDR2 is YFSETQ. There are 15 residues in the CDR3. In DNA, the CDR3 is TGCGCCAGCAGCTTTTCAACAGGGGCCCGTTACGAGCAGTACTTC. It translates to CASSFSTGARYEQYF.

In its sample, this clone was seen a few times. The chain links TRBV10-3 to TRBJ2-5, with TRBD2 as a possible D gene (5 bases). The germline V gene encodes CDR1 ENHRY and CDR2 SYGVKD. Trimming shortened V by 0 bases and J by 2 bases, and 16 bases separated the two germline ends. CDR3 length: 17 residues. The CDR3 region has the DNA TGTGCCATCAGTGAGTCGATAGCGCGGTCCCTTCAAGAGACCCAGTACTTC. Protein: CAISESIARSLQETQYF.

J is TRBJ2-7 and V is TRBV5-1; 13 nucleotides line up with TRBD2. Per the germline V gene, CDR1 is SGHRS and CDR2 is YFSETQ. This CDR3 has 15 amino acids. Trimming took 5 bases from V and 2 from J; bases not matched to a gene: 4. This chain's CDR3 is CASRGGLAGAYEQYF. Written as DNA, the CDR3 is TGCGCCAGCAGAGGCGGACTAGCGGGAGCCTACGAGCAGTACTTC.

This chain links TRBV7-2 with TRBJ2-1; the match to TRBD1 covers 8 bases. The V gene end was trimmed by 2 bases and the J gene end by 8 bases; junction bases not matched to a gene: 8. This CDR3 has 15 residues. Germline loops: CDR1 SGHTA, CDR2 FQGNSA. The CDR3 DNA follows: TGTGCCAGCAGCTTATCAGGACAGGGACTCTATGAGCAGTTCTTC. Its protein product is CASSLSGQGLYEQFF.

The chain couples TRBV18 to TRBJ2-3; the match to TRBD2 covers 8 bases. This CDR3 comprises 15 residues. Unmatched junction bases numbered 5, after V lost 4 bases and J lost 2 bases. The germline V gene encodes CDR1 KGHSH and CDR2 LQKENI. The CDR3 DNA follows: TGTGCCAGCTCACTGGCTAGCGGGCCCACAGATACGCAGTATTTT. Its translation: CASSLASGPTDTQYF. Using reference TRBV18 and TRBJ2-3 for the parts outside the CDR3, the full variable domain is NAGVMQNPRHLVRRRGQEARLRCSPMKGHSHVYWYRQLPEEGLKFMVYLQKENIIDESGMPKERFSAEFPKEGPSILRIQQVVRGDSAAYFCASSLASGPTDTQYFGPGTRLTVL.

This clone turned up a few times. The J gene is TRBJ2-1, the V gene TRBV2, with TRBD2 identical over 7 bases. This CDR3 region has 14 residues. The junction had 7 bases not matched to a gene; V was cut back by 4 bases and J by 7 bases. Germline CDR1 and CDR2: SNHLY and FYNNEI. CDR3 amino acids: CASSGGRVGNEQFF. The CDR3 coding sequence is TGTGCCAGCAGTGGTGGGAGGGTCGGGAATGAGCAGTTCTTC.

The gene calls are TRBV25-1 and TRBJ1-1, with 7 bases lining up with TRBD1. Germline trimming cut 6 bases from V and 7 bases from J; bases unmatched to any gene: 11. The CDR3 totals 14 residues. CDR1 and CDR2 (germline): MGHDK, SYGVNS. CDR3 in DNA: TGTGCCAGCAGGCGCCATGACAGGGTGGATGAAGCTTTCTTT. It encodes CASRRHDRVDEAFF.